These T cell receptor beta chains were read from a single sample in a study of cytomegalovirus exposure and HLA in healthy donors. Measured with immunoSEQ multiplex PCR; TCRdb has only the in-frame clones, and not every one. This table holds roughly 150,000 clones, over 60% found once. Sequences were obtained from PBMCs. The receptors shown here come from a male donor in good health and CMV-seronegative. Each CDR3 is given with its conserved first and last residue. Each record gives: CDR3 protein, J gene, clone size, V gene, D gene. The D gene is left open where the match is weak. Clone size is not always given. Where it is, it says once, few, many or a class for expanded clones.

cdr3_aa: CSARAQETQYF; j_call: TRBJ2-5; clone_size: NA; v_call: TRBV20-1; d_call: NA
cdr3_aa: CASSLDDRDRGYGYTF; j_call: TRBJ1-2; clone_size: few; v_call: TRBV7-9; d_call: TRBD1
cdr3_aa: CASSFIPGQPSYEQYF; j_call: TRBJ2-7; clone_size: NA; v_call: TRBV27; d_call: TRBD1
cdr3_aa: CASSPGPGGFNQPQHF; j_call: TRBJ1-5; clone_size: NA; v_call: TRBV18; d_call: NA
cdr3_aa: CASRPRLAGLPSSYNEQFF; j_call: TRBJ2-1; clone_size: NA; v_call: TRBV27; d_call: TRBD2
cdr3_aa: CASSQAYSTLAKNIQYF; j_call: TRBJ2-4; clone_size: few; v_call: TRBV4-1; d_call: NA
cdr3_aa: CASSLSRLAPANYGYTF; j_call: TRBJ1-2; clone_size: few; v_call: TRBV7-9; d_call: NA
cdr3_aa: CASNGQGIRSNQPQHF; j_call: TRBJ1-5; clone_size: once; v_call: TRBV19; d_call: TRBD1
cdr3_aa: CASSPPAETQYF; j_call: TRBJ2-5; clone_size: NA; v_call: TRBV18; d_call: NA
cdr3_aa: CASRIGLVYEQYF; j_call: TRBJ2-7; clone_size: NA; v_call: TRBV28; d_call: NA
cdr3_aa: CASLGPPNYEQYF; j_call: TRBJ2-7; clone_size: NA; v_call: TRBV7-9; d_call: NA
cdr3_aa: CASSFRGYSNQPQHF; j_call: TRBJ1-5; clone_size: NA; v_call: TRBV5-6; d_call: NA